This T cell receptor (beta chain) was observed in a study of cytomegalovirus exposure and HLA in healthy donors. About the research overall: T cells numbering around 170 million yielded more than 100 million unique TCR beta sequences in an earlier analysis.

Vbeta (60) and Jbeta (13) primers were used in the PCR. This table comes from immunoSEQ multiplex PCR, and its TCRdb copy is limited to in-frame clones, with some not included. The sample lists over 95,000 clones, 77% seen once, with approximately 11% in the top ten. CDR1 and CDR2 (germline): SGHRS, YFSETQ. V was trimmed by 4 bases and J by 0 bases, leaving 15 bases between them. CDR3 length: 16 amino acids. This chain joins TRBV5-1 and TRBJ2-3; D uncertain. The receptor was derived from a middle-aged man in good health and CMV-seropositive. What was sequenced was PBMCs. The chain's CDR3 is CASSQPSGFSTDTQYF. The CDR3 DNA reads as TGCGCCAGCAGCCAACCCTCCGGGTTTAGCACAGATACGCAGTATTTT.